A selection of T cell receptor beta chains follows, all from one sample in a study of blood T cell repertoires in COVID-19. Generated by immunoSEQ multiplex PCR, the TCRdb table keeps only in-frame clones and is missing some. The sample shows under 300,000 clones, approximately 79% of them seen only once. What was sequenced was peripheral blood. The receptor set was obtained from a woman of 80 years or more with active or convalescent COVID-19. The CDR3 runs from the conserved cysteine through the conserved F or W. Each record gives: V gene, clone size, D gene, J gene, CDR3 DNA, CDR3 protein. The D gene is left open where the match is weak. Size values are once, few and many counts, or a class for expanded clones, and some rows have none.

TRBV15	NA	TRBD1	TRBJ2-3	TGTGCCACCAGCAGAGTTGACAGGGTTACAGATACGCAGTATTTT	CATSRVDRVTDTQYF
TRBV11-2	once	NA	TRBJ1-5	TGTGCCAGCAGCTCCGGAGGGAACAATCAGCCCCAGCATTTT	CASSSGGNNQPQHF
TRBV14	NA	TRBD2	TRBJ2-7	TGTGCCAGCAGCCCCAGCTTCGGGACTAGCGACTCCTACGAGCAGTACTTC	CASSPSFGTSDSYEQYF
TRBV29-1	NA	TRBD1	TRBJ2-1	TGCAGCGTAGATACAGGGGGGAATGAGCAGTTCTTC	CSVDTGGNEQFF
TRBV2	NA	NA	TRBJ1-6	TGTGCCAGCAGTGATCGGGGGTCACCCCTCCACTTT	CASSDRGSPLHF
TRBV7-9	NA	NA	TRBJ2-7	TGTGCCAGCACCAATAAGGAAGGACACGGGTCCTACGAGCAGTACTTC	CASTNKEGHGSYEQYF
TRBV20-1	once	NA	TRBJ2-1	TGCAGTGCTAGTAACACCCCTCCCATTCTGTTCTTC	CSASNTPPILFF
TRBV6-5	NA	TRBD1	TRBJ1-4	TGTGCCAGCAGTTACTCTTACCGAGACAGGGGTGAAAAACTGTTTTTT	CASSYSYRDRGEKLFF
TRBV27	few	TRBD1	TRBJ1-2	TGTGCCAGCAGCCATACCGGGACAGGGTTCGCCTCGAGCCGAGGCTACACCTTC	CASSHTGTGFASSRGYTF
TRBV19	NA	TRBD1	TRBJ1-1	TGTGCCAGTACAATAGGACAGGGGTACACTGAAGCTTTCTTT	CASTIGQGYTEAFF
TRBV19	NA	NA	TRBJ1-2	TGTGCCAGTAGTCCCGGGTACTATGGCTACACCTTC	CASSPGYYGYTF
TRBV11-3	NA	TRBD2	TRBJ2-2	TGTGCCAGCAGCTTTAAGCGGGATGGTACCGGGGAGCTGTTTTTT	CASSFKRDGTGELFF
TRBV5-5	NA	TRBD1	TRBJ1-4	TGTGCCAGCAGCTTGGGGGACAGGGCTGAAAAACTGTTTTTT	CASSLGDRAEKLFF
TRBV7-9	NA	NA	TRBJ1-1	TGTGCCAGCAGCTCGACACCGAACACTGAAGCTTTCTTT	CASSSTPNTEAFF
TRBV5-6	NA	NA	TRBJ1-1	TGTGCCAGCAGCTTCAGCACAGGGTGGAACACTGAAGCTTTCTTT	CASSFSTGWNTEAFF
TRBV7-9	NA	NA	TRBJ2-3	TGTGCCAGCAGCTTCCCGCGGCGGTTGGGCACAGATACGCAGTATTTT	CASSFPRRLGTDTQYF
TRBV28	NA	TRBD2	TRBJ2-7	TGTGCCAGCAGTTTAGGAGGTAGTGGGACTAGCGGGACCTACGAGCAGTACTTC	CASSLGGSGTSGTYEQYF
TRBV6-1	NA	TRBD2	TRBJ2-5	TGTGCCAGCAGTGAAGATGTAGCGGGAGGGGATCAAGAGACCCAGTACTTC	CASSEDVAGGDQETQYF
TRBV18	NA	NA	TRBJ1-2	TGTGCCAGCTCACCTTCAGTAACAGACTATGGCTACACCTTC	CASSPSVTDYGYTF
TRBV5-1	NA	NA	TRBJ2-2	TGCGCCAGCAGCTCAGGGTACACCGGGGAGCTGTTTTTT	CASSSGYTGELFF
TRBV29-1	NA	TRBD1	TRBJ1-4	TGCAGCGTCGCCGACAGGGCGGTAGGAAAACTGTTTTTT	CSVADRAVGKLFF
TRBV28	NA	NA	TRBJ2-3	TGTGCCAGCAGACACCCCATACAGGGATCAAGCACAGATACGCAGTATTTT	CASRHPIQGSSTDTQYF
TRBV30	NA	NA	TRBJ1-2	TGTGCCTGGACAGGATCCTATGGCTACACCTTC	CAWTGSYGYTF
TRBV3-1/TRBV3-2	NA	TRBD2	TRBJ2-5	TGTGCCAGCAGCCAAAGGACTAGCGGGGAAGAGACCCAATACTTC	CASSQRTSGEETQYF
TRBV4-1	few	TRBD2	TRBJ2-7	TGCGCCAGCAGCCATACGACTAGCGGGAGCTCCTACGAGCAGTACTTC	CASSHTTSGSSYEQYF
TRBV5-1	once	NA	TRBJ1-1	TGCGCCAGCAGAGCAGGGTTCATGAACACTGAAGCTTTCTTT	CASRAGFMNTEAFF
TRBV5-1	NA	NA	TRBJ2-5	TGCGCCAGCAGCTTGGGAGTGGACCAAGAGACCCAGTACTTC	CASSLGVDQETQYF
TRBV18	NA	NA	TRBJ1-5	TGTGCCAGCTCACCGGTTGGGCAGAATCAGCCCCAGCATTTT	CASSPVGQNQPQHF
TRBV7-9	NA	NA	TRBJ1-6	TGTGCCAGCAGCTTGGCTGGCTCCTATAATTCACCCCTCCACTTT	CASSLAGSYNSPLHF
TRBV6-5	NA	TRBD1	TRBJ1-6	TGTGCCAGCGCGGCGGGACAGCTCTATAATTCACCCCTCCACTTT	CASAAGQLYNSPLHF
TRBV9	NA	TRBD2	TRBJ2-1	TGTGCCAGCAGCGTGGGCCTAGCGGGGAGCTCCTACAATGAGCAGTTCTTC	CASSVGLAGSSYNEQFF
TRBV5-1	NA	TRBD2	TRBJ2-3	TGCGCCAGCAGCTTCGGACTAGCGAGCACAGATACGCAGTATTTT	CASSFGLASTDTQYF
TRBV28	many	NA	TRBJ1-2	TGTGCCAGCAGTTCAGGGTATAGTGGCTACACCTTC	CASSSGYSGYTF